The sample holds one count of the clone carrying this TCR beta chain. Its antigen is undetermined. How the authors handled the data: Junction-only sequences produced by ImmunoSEQ had no quality scores, so filtering differed. Measured with immunoSEQ multiplex PCR; TCRdb has only the in-frame clones, and not every one. D and trimming were read from the DNA, whereas the V and J calls and clone size are those reported in that table. This table holds 760,000 or so clones, 96% found once. The data derive from a study of shared clonotypes between healthy human individuals. CDR3 length equals 13 residues. Trimming took off 2 bases at V and 7 bases at J, with 10 bases between the two ends. Germline assignment: CDR1 SGHRS and CDR2 YFSETQ. General observations from the study: Naive subsets generally had larger estimated richness than memory subsets. Generation probabilities of non-shared clonotypes were lower (relative to those shared by all four donors).

CD45RO-negative CD8 cells positively selected for CCR7 made up the naive population, which excluded terminally differentiated effector memory CD45RA+ cells. V gene TRBV5-1 combines with J gene TRBJ2-1; tentative D call: TRBD2 (6 bases). The sequencing input was naive CD8+ T cells sorted from blood. The clonotype was recovered from a man younger than 40 in good health. The CDR3 sequence: CASSFRGTNEQFF. The DNA for the CDR3 is TGCGCCAGCAGCTTTCGGGGGACGAATGAGCAGTTCTTC.